A single sample is the source of the 17 T cell receptor beta chains below, sequenced in a study of CD8 T cells in Susac syndrome. Reverse transcription of about 0.5 to 1 ug RNA used random hexamers. TCRdb fed the immunoSEQ multiplex PCR reads into MiXCR, producing one record per CDR3 protein. The table records about 83,000 distinct CDR3 sequences, around 95% of them present only once. The sample taken for sequencing was CD8+ T cells from PBMCs. Source of these receptors: a human donor with Susac syndrome.

The rearrangement links TRBV19 to TRBJ2-7, with 8 bases identical to TRBD2. The CDR3 totals 17 residues. V shed 5 bases and J 1 base; nucleotides not matched to a gene: 13. The germline gives CDR1 LNHDA, CDR2 SQIVND (reference sequence). In nucleotides, the CDR3 is TGTGCCAGTAGTCGCCTGAGTGGAGCGGGAGTGTCCTACGAGCAGTACTTC. Translating it yields CASSRLSGAGVSYEQYF.

The chain carries TRBV20-1 and TRBJ2-3, with 10 nucleotides matching TRBD2. With V trimmed by 1 base and J by 5 bases, 9 bases remained unmatched. Germline CDR1 is DFQATT and CDR2 is SNEGSKA (reference sequence). This CDR3 has 16 residues. The CDR3 sequence is CSARGGLAGVGDTQYF. CDR3 DNA: TGCAGTGCTAGAGGGGGGCTAGCGGGAGTGGGAGATACGCAGTATTTT.

This clonotype was observed once. Written as DNA, the CDR3 is TGTGCCAGCAGTTCTAGCGGGAGGGCCTACAATGAGCAGTTCTTC. This encodes CASSSSGRAYNEQFF. The chain combines TRBV12-3 or TRBV12-4 with TRBJ2-1, with 12 bases lining up with TRBD2. V lost 4 bases, J lost 2 bases, and 0 bases stayed unmatched. The CDR3 contains 15 residues.

V is TRBV11-1 and J is TRBJ2-3; 11 nucleotides agree with TRBD1. The junction had 3 bases not matched to a gene; V was cut back by 3 bases and J by 4 bases. The CDR3 spans 15 residues. CDR1 and CDR2 (germline): SGHAT, FQDESV (reference sequence). The CDR3 reads CASSLDRGRADTQYF. The CDR3 DNA sequence: TGTGCCAGCAGCTTGGACAGGGGGCGAGCAGATACGCAGTATTTT. Supplemented by reference TRBV11-1 and TRBJ2-3, the full variable domain reads EAEVAQSPRYKITEKSQAVAFWCDPISGHATLYWYRQILGQGPELLVQFQDESVVDDSQLPKDRFSAERLKGVDSTLKIQPAELGDSAMYLCASSLDRGRADTQYFGPGTRLTVL.

J is TRBJ2-4 and V is TRBV14, with a possible D match to TRBD2 (7 bases). CDR1 SGHDN and CDR2 FVKESK come from the germline V gene. Deletions cut 0 bases from V and 9 bases from J, with 24 bases between. The CDR3 contains 18 residues. This CDR3 reads CASSQDGEGTGGHSIQYF. Here the CDR3 DNA reads TGTGCCAGCAGCCAAGATGGGGAAGGGACCGGGGGGCATTCCATTCAGTACTTC.

J is TRBJ2-7 and V is TRBV20-1; no definite D call. V lost 5 bases and J lost 4, with 9 bases in between. The CDR3 runs 11 residues. Germline loops: CDR1 DFQATT, CDR2 SNEGSKA (reference sequence). In DNA form, the CDR3 reads TGCAGTGCTGGGAACAGTTACGAGCAGTACTTC. Translating gives CSAGNSYEQYF.

This sequence joins TRBV29-1 and TRBJ2-7; TRBD1 agrees at 7 bases. V was clipped by 4 bases and J by 3 bases; unmatched bases: 3. The CDR3 has 12 amino acids. From germline, CDR1 is SQVTM and CDR2 ANQGSEA. In DNA form, the CDR3 reads TGCAGCGTTGGGGACAGTTACTACGAGCAGTACTTC. Protein sequence: CSVGDSYYEQYF.

The J gene is TRBJ2-7, the V gene TRBV20-1; TRBD2 might be the D (5 bases). The CDR3 covers 14 residues. Trimming shortened V by 3 bases and J by 0 bases, and 12 bases separated the two germline ends. The germline gives CDR1 DFQATT, CDR2 SNEGSKA (reference sequence). Here the CDR3 DNA reads TGCAGTGCTAGTCAAAGAGGGCCCTCCTACGAGCAGTACTTC. Protein product: CSASQRGPSYEQYF.

This clonotype has only a few counts. This chain links TRBV6-5 with TRBJ2-5; the D gene could be TRBD1 or TRBD2 (5 bases each). Germline V gene sequence: CDR1 MNHEY, CDR2 SVGAGI. V lost 4 bases and J lost 5, with 5 bases in between. There are 11 residues in the CDR3. This CDR3 reads CASSWGETQYF. CDR3 DNA: TGTGCCAGCAGTTGGGGGGAGACCCAGTACTTC.

The genes are TRBV4-2 and TRBJ2-4, with 9 nucleotides matching TRBD1. CDR3 length: 16 amino acids. Germline V gene data show CDR1 as LGHNA and CDR2 as YNFKEQ. V was clipped by 4 bases and J by 0 bases; unmatched bases: 4. The CDR3 DNA reads TGTGCCAGCAGCCCACAGGGGGCGGGAGCCAAAAACATTCAGTACTTC. Translation: CASSPQGAGAKNIQYF.

The V and J genes are TRBV12-3 or TRBV12-4 and TRBJ2-1, with a possible D match to TRBD2 (6 bases). Trimming cost V 7 bases and J 7 bases, with 11 bases left between them. The CDR3 extends over 12 amino acids. In DNA form, the CDR3 reads TGTGCCAGCACCTACGGGGGTAATGAGCAGTTCTTC. Translating it yields CASTYGGNEQFF.

The chain has TRBV15 and TRBJ2-7, with 8 bases identical to TRBD1. Trimming cost V 0 bases and J 5 bases; bases outside gene matches: 6. Germline CDR1 LNHNV, CDR2 YYDKDF (reference sequence). The CDR3 spans 15 residues. In nucleotides, the CDR3 is TGTGCCACCAGCAGAGATGGGTCAGGGGGCGACGAGCAGTACTTC. Protein: CATSRDGSGGDEQYF. Full variable domain (remainder filled in from reference TRBV15 and TRBJ2-7): DAMVIQNPRYQVTQFGKPVTLSCSQTLNHNVMYWYQQKSSQAPKLLFHYYDKDFNNEADTPDNFQSRRPNTSFCFLDIRSPGLGDTAMYLCATSRDGSGGDEQYFGPGTRLTVT.

J is TRBJ1-2 and V is TRBV13, with 8 positions matching TRBD1. The germline V gene encodes CDR1 PRHDT and CDR2 FYEKMQ (reference sequence). V was pared by 5 bases and J by 4 bases, with 9 bases of the junction left unmatched. The CDR3 has 15 residues. CDR3 protein: CASSTGSGGVYGYTF. CDR3 in DNA: TGTGCCAGCAGCACCGGGTCAGGGGGCGTCTATGGCTACACCTTC. Together with reference TRBV13 and TRBJ1-2, the CDR3 gives the full variable domain: AAGVIQSPRHLIKEKRETATLKCYPIPRHDTVYWYQQGPGQDPQFLISFYEKMQSDKGSIPDRFSAQQFSDYHSELNMSSLELGDSALYFCASSTGSGGVYGYTFGSGTRLTVV.

This sequence joins TRBV9 and TRBJ1-4; D not certain. The V and J ends lost 5 bases and 8 bases respectively, with 13 bases between them. From germline, CDR1 is SGDLS and CDR2 YYNGEE. This CDR3 is 13 amino acids long. The CDR3, as DNA: TGTGCCAGCAGGGCCAGACATGAAGAAAAACTGTTTTTT. This codes for CASRARHEEKLFF.

The rearrangement joins TRBV7-9 to TRBJ2-7, with TRBD2 matching over 8 bases. Germline values: CDR1 SEHNR, CDR2 FQNEAQ (reference sequence). J lost 7 bases, V lost 5 bases, and 7 bases had no gene match. This CDR3 comprises 13 residues. CDR3 sequence (DNA): TGTGCCAGCAGCCCCCCGGGGGGGGAGGAGCAGTACTTC. Translation: CASSPPGGEEQYF. The whole variable domain, remainder taken from reference TRBV7-9 and TRBJ2-7, is DTGVSQNPRHKITKRGQNVTFRCDPISEHNRLYWYRQTLGQGPEFLTYFQNEAQLEKSRLLSDRFSAERPKGSFSTLEIQRTEQGDSAMYLCASSPPGGEEQYFGPGTRLTVT.

The genes are TRBV6-5 and TRBJ2-5; no definite D call. This CDR3 is built from 13 residues. Trimming removed 7 bases from V and 1 base from J, with 10 bases in between. From germline, CDR1 is MNHEY and CDR2 SVGAGI. In DNA, the CDR3 is TGTGCCAGCACGGCCCCCCCCCAAGAGACCCAGTACTTC. Protein: CASTAPPQETQYF.

This chain uses TRBV20-1 with TRBJ2-7, with TRBD2 matching 10 bases. Per germline, CDR1 DFQATT and CDR2 SNEGSKA (reference sequence). This CDR3 is built from 13 residues. With V trimmed by 3 bases and J by 3 bases, 2 bases remained unmatched. The CDR3 region is CSARSGRDYEQYF. The CDR3 coding sequence is TGCAGTGCTAGGAGCGGGAGGGACTACGAGCAGTACTTC.